This T cell receptor (beta chain) is from a study of T-cell reconstitution after alpha-beta-depleted transplantation in children. Researchers prepared the TCRbeta library using unique molecular identifiers, the study reports. MiXCR, run by TCRdb on the PCR reads, gives a single entry per CDR3 protein. The sample includes a few hundred thousand distinct CDR3 sequences, about a tenth of them seen just once. From germline, CDR1 is SEHNR and CDR2 FQNEAQ (reference sequence). V was shortened by 5 bases and J by 1 base, with 14 bases between the two germline ends. CDR3 length: 15 amino acids. The TCR comes from a human donor who donated a stem cell graft to a child with acute myeloid leukemia. The starting material was PBMCs from the stem cell graft donor, obtained from the stem cell graft. The chain employs TRBV7-9 and TRBJ1-1; D uncertain. The CDR3 is CASSPGPTANTEAFF. For the CDR3, the DNA is TGTGCCAGCAGCCCCGGCCCCACGGCGAACACTGAAGCTTTCTTT.